This T cell receptor beta chain was identified during a study of blood T cell repertoires in COVID-19. Overall study context: Whether acute or convalescent, the COVID-19 samples came from the United States, Italy and Spain. The analysed material was cDNA or gDNA that came from T cells, B-cell-depleted T cells, or PBMCs.

The Seattle patients, enrolled during active infection, were followed longitudinally. How the authors handled the data: Using reference gene primer amplification, nucleated cell counts were estimated. Some clones are missing from TCRdb's copy, which holds only in-frame ones; the method was immunoSEQ multiplex PCR. The V and J calls and clone size are taken from that table; D and trimming were inferred from the DNA. This table holds roughly 500,000 clones, 80% to 90% found once. This CDR3 contains 16 residues. J was trimmed by 5 bases and V by 4 bases; bases with no gene match: 11. The germline V gene encodes CDR1 SGHRS and CDR2 YFSETQ.

The chain employs TRBV5-1 and TRBJ2-1, with 8 nucleotides matching TRBD2. The origin of this receptor is a man aged 18-30 years with COVID-19, enrolled during active disease. The sequencing input was peripheral blood. The CDR3 sequence: CASSLSGRFGHNEQFF. The CDR3 coding sequence is TGCGCCAGCAGCCTGAGCGGGAGATTCGGGCACAATGAGCAGTTCTTC. Full variable domain (rest looked up from reference TRBV5-1 and TRBJ2-1): KAGVTQTPRYLIKTRGQQVTLSCSPISGHRSVSWYQQTPGQGLQFLFEYFSETQRNKGNFPGRFSGRQFSNSRSEMNVSTLELGDSALYLCASSLSGRFGHNEQFFGPGTRLTVL.